The 5 T cell receptor beta chains in this list originate from one sample, sequenced in a study of T-cell reconstitution after alpha-beta-depleted transplantation in children. Preparation of the TCRbeta library used unique molecular identifiers. TCRdb recomputed calls from the PCR reads with MiXCR, one row per CDR3 protein. The data hold about 120,000 distinct CDR3 sequences, with 10% observed a single time. Sequenced material: PBMCs, taken before TCRalphabeta/CD19-depleted stem cell transplant. The receptors shown here come from a boy aged 2 to 10 with acute lymphoblastic leukemia, due to receive a stem cell transplant.

This sequence joins TRBV25-1 and TRBJ1-4; 7 nucleotides line up with TRBD1. CDR3 length: 15 residues. The V gene's germline CDR1 is MGHDK and CDR2 SYGVNS. With V trimmed by 4 bases and J by 4 bases, 6 bases remained unmatched. Here the CDR3 reads CASSVRQGINEKLFF. CDR3 sequence (DNA): TGTGCCAGCAGTGTTAGACAGGGCATTAATGAAAAACTGTTTTTT. The complete variable domain, with remaining parts taken from reference TRBV25-1 and TRBJ1-4, reads EADIYQTPRYLVIGTGKKITLECSQTMGHDKMYWYQQDPGMELHLIHYSYGVNSTEKGDLSSESTVSRIRTEHFPLTLESARPSHTSQYLCASSVRQGINEKLFFGSGTQLSVL.

The chain employs TRBV4-1 and TRBJ2-7; 8 nucleotides match TRBD1. Germline loops: CDR1 MGHRA, CDR2 YSYEKL. With 0 bases clipped from V and 0 bases from J, the junction kept 4 bases outside the gene matches. The CDR3 consists of 16 residues. The CDR3 loop reads CASSQDRDRSSYEQYF. The CDR3 DNA reads TGCGCCAGCAGCCAAGATAGGGACAGGAGCTCCTACGAGCAGTACTTC.

This clonotype was observed a handful of times. The V gene is TRBV4-3, the J gene TRBJ2-2; 10 nucleotides line up with TRBD1. This CDR3 contains 17 residues. Per the germline V gene, CDR1 is LGHNA and CDR2 is YSLEER. V shed 0 bases and J 3 bases; nucleotides not matched to a gene: 4. In nucleotides, the CDR3 is TGCGCCAGCAGCCAAGACGTTGGGACAGGGGACACCGGGGAGCTGTTTTTT. Encoded protein: CASSQDVGTGDTGELFF.

The rearrangement uses TRBV20-1 and TRBJ1-2; perhaps TRBD1 as D (6 bases). With 0 bases removed from V and 7 bases from J, the gap between germline ends came to 15 bases. The CDR3 contains 14 residues. Germline assignment: CDR1 DFQATT and CDR2 SNEGSKA (reference sequence). The CDR3 sequence is CSARDGGRASGYTF. The DNA of the CDR3 is TGCAGTGCTAGAGATGGGGGCAGGGCGAGTGGCTACACCTTC.

V usage is TRBV7-2 and J usage is TRBJ1-5, with TRBD1 matching 8 bases. J was trimmed by 1 base and V by 5 bases; bases with no gene match: 7. This CDR3 is 16 amino acids long. Looked up from germline, CDR1 is SGHTA and CDR2 is FQGNSA. DNA of the CDR3: TGTGCCAGCAGCCCTGACAGGGGTTTAAGCAATCAGCCCCAGCATTTT. Translating gives CASSPDRGLSNQPQHF. Filled out from reference TRBV7-2 and TRBJ1-5, the complete variable domain reads GAGVSQSPSNKVTEKGKDVELRCDPISGHTALYWYRQSLGQGLEFLIYFQGNSAPDKSGLPSDRFSAERTGGSVSTLTIQRTQQEDSAVYLCASSPDRGLSNQPQHFGDGTRLSIL.